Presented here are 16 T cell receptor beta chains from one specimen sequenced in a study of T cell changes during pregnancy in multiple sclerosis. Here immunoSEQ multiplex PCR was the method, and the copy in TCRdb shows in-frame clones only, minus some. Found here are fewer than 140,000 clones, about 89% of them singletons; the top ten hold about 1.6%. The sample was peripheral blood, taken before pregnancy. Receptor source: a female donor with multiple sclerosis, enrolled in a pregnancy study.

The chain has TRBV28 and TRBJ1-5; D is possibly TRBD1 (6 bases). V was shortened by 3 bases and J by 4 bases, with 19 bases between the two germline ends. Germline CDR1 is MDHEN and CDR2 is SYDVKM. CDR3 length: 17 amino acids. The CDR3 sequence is CASSFGVKGGGNQPQHF. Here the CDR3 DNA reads TGTGCCAGCAGTTTCGGGGTAAAAGGGGGAGGGAATCAGCCCCAGCATTTT.

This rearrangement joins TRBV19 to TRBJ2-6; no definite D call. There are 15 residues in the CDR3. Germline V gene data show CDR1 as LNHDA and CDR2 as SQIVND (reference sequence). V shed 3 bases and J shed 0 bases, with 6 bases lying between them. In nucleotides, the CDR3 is TGTGCCAGTAGTATTAGTACCTCTGGGGCCAACGTCCTGACTTTC. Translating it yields CASSISTSGANVLTF.

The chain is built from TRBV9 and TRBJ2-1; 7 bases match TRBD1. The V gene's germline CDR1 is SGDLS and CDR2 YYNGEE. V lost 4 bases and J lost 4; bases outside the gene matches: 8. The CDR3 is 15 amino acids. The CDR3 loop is CASSTGQERYNEQFF. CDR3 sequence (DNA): TGTGCCAGCAGCACAGGACAGGAAAGGTACAATGAGCAGTTCTTC.

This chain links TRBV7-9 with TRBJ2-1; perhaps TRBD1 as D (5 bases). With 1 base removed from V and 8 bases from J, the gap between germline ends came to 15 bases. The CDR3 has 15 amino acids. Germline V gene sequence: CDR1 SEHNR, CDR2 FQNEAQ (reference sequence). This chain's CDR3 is CASSLEGFSRDEQFF. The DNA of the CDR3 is TGTGCCAGCAGCTTAGAGGGGTTCTCTAGGGATGAGCAGTTCTTC.

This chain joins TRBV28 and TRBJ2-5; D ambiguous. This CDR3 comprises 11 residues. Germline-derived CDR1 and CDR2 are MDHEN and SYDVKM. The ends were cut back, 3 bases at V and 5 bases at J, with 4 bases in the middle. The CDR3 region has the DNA TGTGCCAGCAGTTTCTCGGAGACCCAGTACTTC. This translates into CASSFSETQYF.

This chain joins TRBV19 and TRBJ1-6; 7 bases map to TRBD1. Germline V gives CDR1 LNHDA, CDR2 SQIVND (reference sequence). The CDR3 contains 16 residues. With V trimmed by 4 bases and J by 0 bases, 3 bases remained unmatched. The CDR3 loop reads CASSTGQDSYNSPLHF. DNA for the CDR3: TGTGCCAGTAGTACAGGACAGGACTCCTATAATTCACCCCTCCACTTT.

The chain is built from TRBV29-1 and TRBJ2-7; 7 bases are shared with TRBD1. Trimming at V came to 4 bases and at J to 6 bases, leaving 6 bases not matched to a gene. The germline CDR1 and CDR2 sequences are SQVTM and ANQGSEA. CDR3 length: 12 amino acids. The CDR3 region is CSVGQGGIEQYF. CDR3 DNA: TGCAGCGTTGGACAGGGTGGTATCGAGCAGTACTTC.

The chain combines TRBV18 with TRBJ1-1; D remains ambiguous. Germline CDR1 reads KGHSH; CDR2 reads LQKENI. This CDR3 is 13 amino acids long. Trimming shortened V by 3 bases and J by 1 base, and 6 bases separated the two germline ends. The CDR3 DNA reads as TGTGCCAGCTCACCCGTTAGGAACACTGAAGCTTTCTTT. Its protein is CASSPVRNTEAFF. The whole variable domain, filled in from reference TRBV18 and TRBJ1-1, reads NAGVMQNPRHLVRRRGQEARLRCSPMKGHSHVYWYRQLPEEGLKFMVYLQKENIIDESGMPKERFSAEFPKEGPSILRIQQVVRGDSAAYFCASSPVRNTEAFFGQGTRLTVV.

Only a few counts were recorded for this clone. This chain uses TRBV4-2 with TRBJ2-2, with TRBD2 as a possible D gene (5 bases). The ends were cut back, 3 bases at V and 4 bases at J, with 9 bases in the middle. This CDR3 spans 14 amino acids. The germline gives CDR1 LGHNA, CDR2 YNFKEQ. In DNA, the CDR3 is TGTGCCAGCAGCCAGGGAGAGGTCACCGGGGAGCTGTTTTTT. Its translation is CASSQGEVTGELFF.

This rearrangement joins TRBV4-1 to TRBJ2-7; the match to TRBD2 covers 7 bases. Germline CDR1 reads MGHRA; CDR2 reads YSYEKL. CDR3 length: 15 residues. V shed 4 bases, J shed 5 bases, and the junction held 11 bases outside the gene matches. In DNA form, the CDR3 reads TGCGCCAGCAGCCTATCTGGCGGGAGTCTGAACGAGCAGTACTTC. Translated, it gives CASSLSGGSLNEQYF.

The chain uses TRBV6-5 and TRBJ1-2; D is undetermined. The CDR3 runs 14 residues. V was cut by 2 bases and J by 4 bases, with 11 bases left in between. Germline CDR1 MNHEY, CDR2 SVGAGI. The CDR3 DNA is TGTGCCAGCAGTTACGATCTGAACATCTATGGCTACACCTTC. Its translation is CASSYDLNIYGYTF.

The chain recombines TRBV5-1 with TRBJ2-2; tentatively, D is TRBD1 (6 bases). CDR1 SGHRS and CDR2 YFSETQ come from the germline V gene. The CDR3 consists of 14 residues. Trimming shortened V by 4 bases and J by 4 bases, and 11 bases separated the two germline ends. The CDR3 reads CASSPTGFTGELFF. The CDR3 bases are TGCGCCAGCAGCCCGACAGGTTTCACCGGGGAGCTGTTTTTT. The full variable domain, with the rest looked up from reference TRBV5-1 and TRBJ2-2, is KAGVTQTPRYLIKTRGQQVTLSCSPISGHRSVSWYQQTPGQGLQFLFEYFSETQRNKGNFPGRFSGRQFSNSRSEMNVSTLELGDSALYLCASSPTGFTGELFFGEGSRLTVL.

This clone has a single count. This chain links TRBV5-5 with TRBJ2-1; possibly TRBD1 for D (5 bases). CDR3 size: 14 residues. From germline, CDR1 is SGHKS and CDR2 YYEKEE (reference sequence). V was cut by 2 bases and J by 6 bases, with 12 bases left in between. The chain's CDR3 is CASSFQGWGNEQFF. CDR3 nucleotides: TGTGCCAGCAGCTTTCAGGGTTGGGGCAATGAGCAGTTCTTC.

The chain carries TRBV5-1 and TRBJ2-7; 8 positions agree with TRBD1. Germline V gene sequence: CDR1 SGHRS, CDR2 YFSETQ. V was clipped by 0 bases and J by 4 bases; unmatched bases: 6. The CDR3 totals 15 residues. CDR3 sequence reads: CASSLGRTGPYEQYF. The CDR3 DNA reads TGCGCCAGCAGCTTGGGCAGGACAGGGCCATACGAGCAGTACTTC.

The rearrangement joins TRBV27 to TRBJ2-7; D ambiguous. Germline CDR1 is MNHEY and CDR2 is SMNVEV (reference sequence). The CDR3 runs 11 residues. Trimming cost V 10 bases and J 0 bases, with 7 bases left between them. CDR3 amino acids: CATSSSYEQYF. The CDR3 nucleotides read TGTGCCACCTCGAGCTCCTACGAGCAGTACTTC.

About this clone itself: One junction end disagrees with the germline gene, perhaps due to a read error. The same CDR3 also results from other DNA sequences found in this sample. CDR3 sequence: CAWSAAIQGERGYEQYF. CDR3 bases: TGTGCCTGGAGTGCCGCCATACAGGGTGAAAGGGGGTACGAACAGTACTTC. This chain joins TRBV30 and TRBJ2-7; D might be TRBD1 (6 bases). The CDR3 has 17 amino acids. CDR1 is GTSNPN and CDR2 is SVGIG in the germline V gene (reference sequence). The whole variable domain, remainder taken from reference TRBV30 and TRBJ2-7, is SQTIHQWPATLVQPVGSPLSLECTVEGTSNPNLYWYRQAAGRGLQLLFYSVGIGQISSEVPQNLSASRPQDRQFILSSKKLLLSDSGFYLCAWSAAIQGERGYEQYFGPGTRLTVT.